The 28 T cell receptor beta chains below come from one sample, sequenced in a study of blood T cell repertoires in COVID-19. Sequencing used immunoSEQ multiplex PCR; TCRdb keeps in-frame clones, though not all of them. The table shows fewer than 150,000 clones, with around 80% occurring only once. The sequenced sample was peripheral blood. These receptors originate from an elderly woman in a cohort sampled during active or convalescent COVID-19.

The V call is TRBV12-5, the J call TRBJ2-7, with TRBD1 matching over 12 bases. Germline values: CDR1 LGHNT, CDR2 FRNRAP. This CDR3 is built from 16 residues. Losses at the gene ends were 2 bases for V and 2 bases for J; bases not matched to a gene: 4. CDR3 amino acids: CASGLRDRGPPYEQYF. The CDR3, as DNA: TGTGCTAGTGGTTTGAGGGACAGGGGGCCACCCTACGAGCAGTACTTC. Filled out from reference TRBV12-5 and TRBJ2-7, the complete variable domain reads DARVTQTPRHKVTEMGQEVTMRCQPILGHNTVFWYRQTMMQGLELLAYFRNRAPLDDSGMPKDRFSAEMPDATLATLKIQPSEPRDSAVYFCASGLRDRGPPYEQYFGPGTRLTVT.

This chain connects TRBV5-1 to TRBJ2-1; 12 bases map to TRBD2. V gave up 2 bases and J gave up 8 bases; unmatched junction bases: 2. CDR1 is SGHRS and CDR2 is YFSETQ in the germline V gene. The CDR3 runs 14 residues. The CDR3: CASSFLAGGYEQFF. The DNA for the CDR3 is TGCGCCAGCAGCTTTCTAGCGGGGGGGTATGAGCAGTTCTTC.

The chain combines TRBV18 with TRBJ1-5; 9 positions match TRBD1. The CDR3 has 15 residues. The V and J ends lost 6 bases and 1 base, in that order; junction bases with no gene match: 4. CDR1 and CDR2 (germline): KGHSH, LQKENI. The CDR3 protein is CASSGQGQSNQPQHF. CDR3 bases: TGTGCCAGCTCCGGACAGGGGCAAAGCAATCAGCCCCAGCATTTT.

The rearrangement links TRBV6-2 or TRBV6-3 to TRBJ1-1; TRBD1 is a possible D gene (5 bases). CDR1 is MNHEY and CDR2 is SVGEGT in the germline V gene. Trimming took off 2 bases at V and 5 bases at J, with 12 bases between the two ends. This CDR3 region has 14 residues. The chain's CDR3 is CASSYVGAVTEAFF. CDR3 DNA: TGTGCCAGCAGTTACGTAGGGGCTGTGACTGAAGCTTTCTTT.

The genes are TRBV6-2 or TRBV6-3 and TRBJ1-3; D call uncertain. V was cut by 4 bases and J by 3 bases, with 7 bases left in between. Germline V gives CDR1 MNHEY, CDR2 SVGEGT. The CDR3 spans 13 residues. CDR3 coding DNA: TGTGCCAGCAGTTCTAACTTTGGAAACACCATATATTTT. Translated: CASSSNFGNTIYF.

There are a few counts of this clone. V gene TRBV24-1 combines with J gene TRBJ1-1; D call uncertain. The CDR3 is made up of 14 amino acids. Trimming removed 8 bases at V and 4 bases at J, with 16 bases between. The germline V gene has CDR1 KGHDR and CDR2 SFDVKD. As DNA, the CDR3 is TGTGCCACCATGGAGTCGGGGTTTAGCACTGAAGCTTTCTTT. Its protein is CATMESGFSTEAFF.

This rearrangement joins TRBV2 to TRBJ2-7; D gene unclear. From germline, CDR1 is SNHLY and CDR2 FYNNEI. Trimming shortened V by 7 bases and J by 2 bases, and 9 bases separated the two germline ends. The CDR3 covers 12 residues. The CDR3 DNA is TGTGCCAGCACCCTAACCCCCTACGAGCAGTACTTC. The encoded protein is CASTLTPYEQYF. The full variable domain, in which reference TRBV2 and TRBJ2-7 provide the parts outside the CDR3, is EPEVTQTPSHQVTQMGQEVILRCVPISNHLYFYWYRQILGQKVEFLVSFYNNEISEKSEIFDDQFSVERPDGSNFTLKIRSTKLEDSAMYFCASTLTPYEQYFGPGTRLTVT.

J is TRBJ1-4 and V is TRBV7-6, with 9 bases lining up with TRBD1. Germline V gives CDR1 SGHVS, CDR2 FNYEAQ. The CDR3 totals 16 residues. Trimming took 1 base from V and 0 from J; bases not matched to a gene: 0. The CDR3 sequence: CASSLGQGATNEKLFF. The CDR3 region has the DNA TGTGCCAGCAGCTTAGGACAGGGGGCAACTAATGAAAAACTGTTTTTT.

The J gene is TRBJ2-5, the V gene TRBV7-3; 9 nucleotides match TRBD2. The CDR3 sequence is 15 residues long. Trimming took 4 bases from V and 4 from J; bases not matched to a gene: 7. CDR1 is SGHTA, CDR2 FQGTGA, per germline. The CDR3 region is CASSYRGGAPETQYF. CDR3 nucleotides: TGTGCCAGCAGCTACCGCGGGGGGGCCCCAGAGACCCAGTACTTC.

This chain links TRBV19 with TRBJ2-1; perhaps TRBD1 as D (5 bases). This CDR3 has 13 residues. Germline values: CDR1 LNHDA, CDR2 SQIVND (reference sequence). Trimming removed 3 bases at V and 9 bases at J, with 12 bases between. The CDR3 spells CASSISRVGEQFF. The DNA of the CDR3 is TGTGCCAGTAGTATCAGCAGGGTCGGTGAGCAGTTCTTC.

The CDR3 loop reads CASSLDSRGELFF. DNA for the CDR3: TGTGCCAGCAGCTTAGACTCGCGGGGGGAGCTGTTTTTT. V usage is TRBV7-2 and J usage is TRBJ2-2; the D is unclear. The CDR3 sequence is 13 residues long. Between the trimmed V and J ends, which lost 1 base and 8 bases, there was a span of 8 bases. CDR1 and CDR2 from the germline V gene are SGHTA and FQGNSA.

The DNA for the CDR3 is TGTGCCAGCAGTAGGGACTCGTTGGGGGCCCAGTACTTC. Amino acids: CASSRDSLGAQYF. The V gene is TRBV12-3 or TRBV12-4, the J gene TRBJ2-5, with D possibly matching TRBD2 (6 bases). Trimming took off 5 bases at V and 9 bases at J, with 16 bases between the two ends. This CDR3 region has 13 residues.

The genes are TRBV5-4 and TRBJ2-2; 11 nucleotides agree with TRBD1. Germline-derived CDR1 and CDR2 are SGHNT and YYREEE (reference sequence). This CDR3 has 17 residues. J gave up 4 bases and V 4 bases, and 9 bases lay outside the gene matches. CDR3 nucleotide sequence: TGTGCCAGCAGCGGCGCAAAGGGACAGGGGGGCACCGGGGAGCTGTTTTTT. Encoded protein: CASSGAKGQGGTGELFF.

The V gene is TRBV3-1 (or the pseudogene TRBV3-2), the J gene TRBJ1-2; a weak D match, TRBD1 (5 bases). Trimming took 3 bases from V and 8 from J, leaving 13 bases between them. The CDR3 totals 13 residues. Germline CDR1 LGHDT, CDR2 YNNKEL (reference sequence). The CDR3 loop is CASSQGPGRGYTF. The CDR3 region has the DNA TGTGCCAGCAGCCAGGGGCCAGGTAGGGGCTACACCTTC.

This sequence joins TRBV7-3 and TRBJ2-3; tentatively, D is TRBD1 (7 bases). The CDR3 consists of 16 residues. V gave up 5 bases and J gave up 10 bases, with 25 bases separating them. Germline values: CDR1 SGHTA, CDR2 FQGTGA. The CDR3 region is CASSAGQASAGFSQYF. CDR3 in DNA: TGTGCCAGCAGCGCCGGACAGGCTAGTGCGGGGTTCTCGCAGTATTTT.

The rearrangement uses TRBV30 and TRBJ1-1; maybe TRBD1 (5 bases). The germline gives CDR1 GTSNPN, CDR2 SVGIG (reference sequence). The CDR3 sequence is 13 residues long. V was clipped by 2 bases and J by 2 bases, with 9 bases between them. The CDR3 is CAWSSGLNTEAFF. CDR3 in DNA: TGTGCCTGGAGTTCGGGACTAAACACTGAAGCTTTCTTT.

The table lists this clone with a few counts. This chain links TRBV11-2 with TRBJ2-5, with D uncertain. The CDR3 loop spans 12 amino acids. V lost 2 bases, J lost 7 bases, and 8 bases lay in between. Germline V gives CDR1 SGHAT, CDR2 FQNNGV. The DNA of the CDR3 is TGTGCCAGCAGCTTAATCGTCGGGACCCAGTACTTC. Translating it yields CASSLIVGTQYF.

The V and J genes are TRBV6-2 or TRBV6-3 and TRBJ2-2; TRBD1 might be the D (6 bases). The germline V gene has CDR1 MNHEY and CDR2 SVGEGT. Trimming stripped 6 bases from V and 5 bases from J, with 16 bases between. The CDR3 spans 15 residues. The DNA of the CDR3 is TGTGCCAGCAGCCCAACAGGGATTGGGACCGGGGAGCTGTTTTTT. Translated: CASSPTGIGTGELFF.

On this clone itself: An end of the junction does not agree with germline; a read error may underlie this. The chain employs TRBV29-1 and TRBJ1-2; D not resolved. The length of the CDR3 is 15 residues. Germline CDR1 SQVTM, CDR2 ANQGSEA. CDR3 amino acids: CSVEGGSLASYGHTF. The DNA for the CDR3 is TGCAGCGTTGAAGGAGGGTCCCTAGCTTCCTATGGCCACACCTTC.

This sequence joins TRBV29-1 and TRBJ1-1; the match to TRBD1 covers 9 bases. The CDR3 is made up of 13 amino acids. CDR1 is SQVTM, CDR2 ANQGSEA, per germline. J gave up 5 bases and V 7 bases, and 8 bases lay outside the gene matches. In DNA form, the CDR3 reads TGCAGCGCCCTGACAGGGGGTGTGACTGAAGCTTTCTTT. This codes for CSALTGGVTEAFF.

This clone was observed a single time. This chain joins TRBV4-1 and TRBJ1-6; D gene ambiguous. CDR1 is MGHRA and CDR2 is YSYEKL in the germline V gene. Between the trimmed V and J ends, which lost 4 bases and 7 bases, there was a span of 20 bases. The CDR3 runs to 17 residues. The CDR3 here is CASSLASGGTGNSPLHF. Here the CDR3 DNA reads TGCGCCAGCAGCCTCGCTAGCGGCGGTACGGGAAATTCACCCCTCCACTTT.

The chain uses TRBV24-1 and TRBJ2-1; tentatively, D is TRBD1 (6 bases). Trimming cost V 6 bases and J 7 bases, with 9 bases left between them. The CDR3 covers 12 residues. CDR1 and CDR2 (germline): KGHDR, SFDVKD. Written as DNA, the CDR3 is TGTGCCACCAGTCGTCAGGGGAATGAGCAGTTCTTC. Its translation is CATSRQGNEQFF.

The chain uses TRBV7-9 and TRBJ1-1, with D perhaps TRBD1 (5 bases). The CDR3 is 15 residues long. Germline V lookup: CDR1 SEHNR, CDR2 FQNEAQ (reference sequence). Trimming cost V 2 bases and J 0 bases, with 10 bases left between them. The CDR3 nucleotides read TGTGCCAGCAGCTTAACGGGCAGGGTGAACACTGAAGCTTTCTTT. Translating it yields CASSLTGRVNTEAFF.

V usage is TRBV9 and J usage is TRBJ1-6; D is ambiguous. This CDR3 contains 16 residues. The V gene's germline CDR1 is SGDLS and CDR2 YYNGEE. V was shortened by 3 bases and J by 0 bases, with 10 bases between the two germline ends. For the CDR3, the DNA is TGTGCCAGCAGCGAGCGAGAAAGCTCCTATAATTCACCCCTCCACTTT. As protein: CASSERESSYNSPLHF.

V gene TRBV3-1 (or the pseudogene TRBV3-2) combines with J gene TRBJ2-3; D is ambiguous. Trimming removed 3 bases from V and 2 bases from J, with 12 bases in between. CDR1 is LGHDT, CDR2 YNNKEL, per germline (reference sequence). The CDR3 has 15 residues. The CDR3 sequence: CASSQSSSSTDTQYF. The CDR3 DNA reads TGTGCCAGCAGCCAGTCGTCTTCTTCCACAGATACGCAGTATTTT.

This clone occurred once. This chain connects TRBV27 to TRBJ2-1; 8 bases map to TRBD2. The CDR3 consists of 15 residues. J gave up 7 bases and V 6 bases, and 11 bases lay outside the gene matches. The germline V gene encodes CDR1 MNHEY and CDR2 SMNVEV (reference sequence). CDR3 protein: CASRPGVAGLNEQFF. Here the CDR3 DNA reads TGTGCCAGCAGACCCGGGGTAGCGGGGTTGAATGAGCAGTTCTTC.

The chain carries TRBV4-1 and TRBJ1-5, with 7 positions matching TRBD1. The CDR3 spans 15 residues. Germline loops: CDR1 MGHRA, CDR2 YSYEKL. Germline trimming cut 0 bases from V and 7 bases from J; bases unmatched to any gene: 6. The CDR3 spells CASSQDPRGEQPQHF. CDR3 coding DNA: TGCGCCAGCAGCCAAGATCCCAGGGGGGAACAGCCCCAGCATTTT.

The DNA of the CDR3 is TGCGCCAGCAGCCGGCAGGCAGAATTAAACACTGAAGCTTTCTTT. This sequence encodes CASSRQAELNTEAFF. J is TRBJ1-1 and V is TRBV5-1, with D uncertain. Looked up from germline, CDR1 is SGHRS and CDR2 is YFSETQ. The CDR3 is 15 amino acids. Trimming removed 4 bases at V and 2 bases at J, with 15 bases between.